These 17 T cell receptor beta chains share one sample of origin, sequenced in a study of graft-versus-host responses after intestinal transplantation. TCRdb's copy holds only in-frame clones and misses some; the assay was immunoSEQ multiplex PCR. The data hold around 110,000 clones, with 90% observed a single time. Antigens of these TCRs are unknown. The specimen comprised unstimulated CD4+ T cells sorted from spleen or lymph node cells, sampled before intestinal transplant. The receptor source for this set is a human donor who received an intestinal transplant.

V is TRBV5-4 and J is TRBJ2-3; 9 positions agree with TRBD2. The V and J ends lost 1 base and 6 bases, in that order; junction bases with no gene match: 12. Per germline, CDR1 SGHNT and CDR2 YYREEE (reference sequence). There are 17 residues in the CDR3. The CDR3, as DNA: TGTGCCAGCAGCTTGCCGGGCCTAGCGGGGAATTTGGATACGCAGTATTTT. This translates into CASSLPGLAGNLDTQYF.

V gene TRBV5-1 combines with J gene TRBJ2-2, with 11 positions matching TRBD2. The trim removed 3 bases at V and 4 bases at J, leaving 2 bases unmatched. Germline CDR1 reads SGHRS; CDR2 reads YFSETQ. This CDR3 has 15 residues. DNA of the CDR3: TGCGCCAGCAGCTATAGCGGGAGGGCCACCGGGGAGCTGTTTTTT. It translates to CASSYSGRATGELFF. The entire variable domain, with the rest obtained from reference TRBV5-1 and TRBJ2-2, is as follows: KAGVTQTPRYLIKTRGQQVTLSCSPISGHRSVSWYQQTPGQGLQFLFEYFSETQRNKGNFPGRFSGRQFSNSRSEMNVSTLELGDSALYLCASSYSGRATGELFFGEGSRLTVL.

The chain combines TRBV4-1 with TRBJ1-3; D gene unclear. Trimming took off 0 bases at V and 4 bases at J, with 13 bases between the two ends. The germline CDR1 and CDR2 sequences are MGHRA and YSYEKL. CDR3 length: 16 amino acids. The CDR3, as DNA: TGCGCCAGCAGCCAAGATCTGGCCAGGAAAGGAAACACCATATATTTT. It yields the protein CASSQDLARKGNTIYF.

The chain combines TRBV19 with TRBJ1-1; 7 bases are a match to TRBD1. The length of the CDR3 is 14 residues. The J segment lost 6 bases and the V segment lost 5 bases, leaving 9 bases of the junction unmatched. Germline CDR1 is LNHDA and CDR2 is SQIVND (reference sequence). The CDR3 nucleotides are TGTGCCAGTAGTGACAGGGCTGAGACCCCTGAAGCTTTCTTT. Its protein product is CASSDRAETPEAFF.

This clone is a singleton in its sample. This chain's CDR3 is CASSHPNVLTF. As DNA, the CDR3 is TGTGCCAGCAGCCATCCCAACGTCCTGACTTTC. The rearrangement links TRBV2 to TRBJ2-6, with D unclear. This CDR3 comprises 11 residues. The ends were cut back, 6 bases at V and 8 bases at J, with 5 bases in the middle. Germline CDR1 reads SNHLY; CDR2 reads FYNNEI.

The rearrangement joins TRBV2 to TRBJ1-5; TRBD1 is a possible D gene (5 bases). CDR1 is SNHLY and CDR2 is FYNNEI in the germline V gene. Deletions cut 4 bases from V and 5 bases from J, with 9 bases between. There are 13 residues in the CDR3. CDR3 coding DNA: TGTGCCAGCAGTGGGGGCCCTTATCAGCCCCAGCATTTT. Protein product: CASSGGPYQPQHF.

The rearrangement joins TRBV4-2 to TRBJ2-2, with 11 bases that match TRBD2. The CDR3 is 16 residues long. Germline values: CDR1 LGHNA, CDR2 YNFKEQ. J lost 3 bases, V lost 7 bases, and 7 bases had no gene match. The CDR3 DNA reads TGTGCCAGCAACCCCCAACTAGCGGGAGACACCGGGGAGCTGTTTTTT. This translates into CASNPQLAGDTGELFF.

The chain carries TRBV7-6 and TRBJ2-7; TRBD2 aligns across 8 bases. This CDR3 region has 16 residues. V was clipped by 1 base and J by 3 bases; unmatched bases: 8. CDR1 is SGHVS and CDR2 is FNYEAQ in the germline V gene. CDR3 residues: CASSLGGRGGNYEQYF. Written as DNA, the CDR3 is TGTGCCAGCAGCTTAGGGGGACGGGGGGGGAACTACGAGCAGTACTTC.

This chain uses TRBV11-1 with TRBJ1-1; D is ambiguous. Looked up from germline, CDR1 is SGHAT and CDR2 is FQDESV (reference sequence). V was shortened by 2 bases and J by 6 bases, with 16 bases between the two germline ends. The CDR3 contains 15 residues. DNA of the CDR3: TGTGCCAGCAGCTTAAGGTCGGGAGGCGGTTCTGAAGCTTTCTTT. Protein product: CASSLRSGGGSEAFF.

This clone appeared a few times. The chain recombines TRBV9 with TRBJ2-1; 7 bases match TRBD2. Germline values: CDR1 SGDLS, CDR2 YYNGEE. J was trimmed by 3 bases and V by 3 bases; bases with no gene match: 6. The CDR3 has 15 residues. CDR3 bases: TGTGCCAGCAGCGCCGGGACTACCTACTACAATGAGCAGTTCTTC. This sequence encodes CASSAGTTYYNEQFF.

To note about this clone: At one of its ends the junction is not consistent with the germline gene, which may arise from a read error. The CDR3 is CASREAGATYEQYF. For the CDR3, the DNA is TGTGCCAGCAGAGAAGCGGGAGCGACCTACGAGCAGTACTTC. The chain links TRBV6-1 to TRBJ2-7; 8 bases match TRBD2. This CDR3 is built from 14 residues. Germline values: CDR1 MNHNS, CDR2 SASEGT.

The rearrangement links TRBV6-1 to TRBJ1-5, with 7 bases that match TRBD1. The CDR3 covers 16 residues. Germline V gene sequence: CDR1 MNHNS, CDR2 SASEGT. With V trimmed by 0 bases and J by 2 bases, 4 bases remained unmatched. The CDR3 spells CASSEARDSRNQPQHF. The CDR3 DNA reads TGTGCCAGCAGTGAAGCGCGGGACAGCCGCAATCAGCCCCAGCATTTT.

The J gene is TRBJ2-7, the V gene TRBV28; D is unresolved. The germline V gene encodes CDR1 MDHEN and CDR2 SYDVKM. V was shortened by 11 bases and J by 2 bases, with 10 bases between the two germline ends. This CDR3 spans 11 amino acids. DNA of the CDR3: TGTGCCGCCTCTAGTCCCTACGAGCAGTACTTC. This translates into CAASSPYEQYF.

This chain uses TRBV4-1 with TRBJ2-3; 10 bases are shared with TRBD2. The CDR3 runs 20 residues. Germline CDR1 MGHRA, CDR2 YSYEKL. The ends lost 4 bases at V and 1 base at J; junction bases unmatched: 17. The CDR3 reads CASSRAWGAGGSYRTDTQYF. The CDR3 region has the DNA TGCGCCAGCAGCCGCGCTTGGGGAGCGGGAGGGTCATACCGCACAGATACGCAGTATTTT.

The chain links TRBV30 to TRBJ2-1; a weak D match, TRBD2 (6 bases). V was trimmed by 6 bases and J by 3 bases, leaving 12 bases between them. The CDR3 loop spans 13 amino acids. Germline values: CDR1 GTSNPN, CDR2 SVGIG (reference sequence). CDR3: CACGDSGYNEQFF. In nucleotides, the CDR3 is TGTGCCTGTGGGGACTCCGGCTACAATGAGCAGTTCTTC.

CDR3 in DNA: TGTGCCAGCACCCAGGTGGGCCCCGGGGAGCTGTTTTTT. Translation gives CASTQVGPGELFF. J is TRBJ2-2 and V is TRBV7-9; D remains ambiguous. The CDR3 totals 13 residues. Trimming took 7 bases from V and 6 from J, leaving 12 bases between them. The germline CDR1 and CDR2 sequences are SEHNR and FQNEAQ (reference sequence).

CDR3 in amino acids: CASSVRPMGQGAPEAFF. CDR3 DNA: TGTGCCAGCAGCGTCAGACCGATGGGACAGGGGGCCCCTGAAGCTTTCTTT. The chain uses TRBV9 and TRBJ1-1; the match to TRBD1 covers 12 bases. J was trimmed by 6 bases and V by 2 bases; bases with no gene match: 11. Germline CDR1 and CDR2: SGDLS and YYNGEE. The CDR3 covers 17 residues.